This is a list of T cell receptor beta chains from one sample in a study of blood T cell repertoires in COVID-19. Method: immunoSEQ multiplex PCR; TCRdb's copy keeps in-frame clones and lacks some. This table has fewer than 400,000 clones, almost 90% appearing once. Sequencing input: peripheral blood. These receptors all come from a woman in her 30s with COVID-19, enrolled during active disease. Each CDR3 is given with its conserved first and last residue. Fields, in order: clone size, V gene, J gene, D gene, CDR3 DNA, CDR3 protein. A D gene is named only where the DNA matches it firmly. Clone size appears in some rows only: once, few, many, or a class for an expanded clone.

-	TRBV20-1	TRBJ2-7	TRBD1	TGCAGTGCAGGACAGGGGGACGAGCAGTACTTC	CSAGQGDEQYF
-	TRBV27	TRBJ2-7	TRBD1	TGTGCCAGCAGTTTAGGGACAGGGCCCTACGAGCAGTACTTC	CASSLGTGPYEQYF
-	TRBV5-1	TRBJ1-1	-	TGCGCCAGCAGCCCAGAAGGAGGGATTGGAACTGAAGCTTTCTTT	CASSPEGGIGTEAFF
-	TRBV2	TRBJ2-3	-	TGTGCCAGCAGAGATACAGGGATCCTCACAGATACGCAGTATTTT	CASRDTGILTDTQYF
-	TRBV7-9	TRBJ2-4	TRBD1	TGTGCCAGCAGCCAGCCACAGGGGAATCAGTACTTC	CASSQPQGNQYF
-	TRBV6-6	TRBJ1-6	-	TGTGCCAGCAGTTACAAGGGGGATAATTCACCCCTCCACTTT	CASSYKGDNSPLHF
-	TRBV6-1	TRBJ1-4	TRBD1	TGTGCCAGCAGTGTCGACAGGGGAGCAACTAATGAAAAACTGTTTTTT	CASSVDRGATNEKLFF
-	TRBV7-9	TRBJ1-2	TRBD1	TGTGCCAGCAGCTCCCCAGGACAGGTCGGTGGCTACACCTTC	CASSSPGQVGGYTF
once	TRBV7-9	TRBJ2-1	TRBD2	TGTGCCAGCAGCTTAGCGGGAGGGCGACGCAATGAGCAGTTCTTC	CASSLAGGRRNEQFF
-	TRBV6-4	TRBJ1-2	TRBD1	TGTGCCAGCAGTGGGGAGCAGGGGGCTCACGGTGGCTACACCTTC	CASSGEQGAHGGYTF
-	TRBV10-3	TRBJ1-2	TRBD1	TGTGCCATCAGTGAGCTTCAGGGGGCAGGTGGCTACACCTTC	CAISELQGAGGYTF
few	TRBV30	TRBJ2-4	-	TGTGCCTGGAGTGTACAGGGAGTGAACATTCAGTACTTC	CAWSVQGVNIQYF
-	TRBV25-1	TRBJ2-1	TRBD2	TGTGCCAGCAGTGCGCTAGCGGAGGGGAACAATGAGCAGTTCTTC	CASSALAEGNNEQFF
few	TRBV28	TRBJ1-3	-	TGTGCCAGCAGTCACCGCGGGTCCGGCTCTGGAAACACCATATATTTT	CASSHRGSGSGNTIYF
-	TRBV7-2	TRBJ1-2	-	TGTGCCAGCAGCCCTACGGGGGGGTTAAGCGGCTACACCTTC	CASSPTGGLSGYTF
-	TRBV28	TRBJ2-4	-	TGTGCCAGCAGACGCGCTGCGGGCGCGGGCAAAAACATTCAGTACTTC	CASRRAAGAGKNIQYF
once	TRBV18	TRBJ1-1	-	TGTGCCAGCTCACTTACAAATGAAGCTTTCTTT	CASSLTNEAFF
-	TRBV5-5	TRBJ2-1	TRBD2	TGTGCCAGCAGCTTGGAAGGGACTAGCGGGAAGAGCTACAATGAGCAGTTCTTC	CASSLEGTSGKSYNEQFF
-	TRBV27	TRBJ1-5	-	TGTGCCAGCAGTTTTTTCGGGGGGAGCAATCAGCCCCAGCATTTT	CASSFFGGSNQPQHF
-	TRBV5-1	TRBJ1-4	-	TGCGCCAGCAGCTTGGCCGCGGGAAGAGGGGCCAATGAAAAACTGTTTTTT	CASSLAAGRGANEKLFF
-	TRBV10-3	TRBJ2-1	-	TGTGCCATCAGATCGACAGCGCCAAACAATGAGCAGTTCTTC	CAIRSTAPNNEQFF
-	TRBV6-4	TRBJ1-2	-	TGTGCCAGCAGTGAAGAGGGGGGGGCGCACTATGGCTACACCTTC	CASSEEGGAHYGYTF
few	TRBV15	TRBJ2-1	TRBD1	TGTGCCACCAGCGTGGGACAGGGGGATAACAATGAGCAGTTCTTC	CATSVGQGDNNEQFF
-	TRBV11-2	TRBJ2-7	TRBD1	TGTGCCAGCAGCTTAGACCACCTGGGACAGCGGCGCTACGAGCAGTACTTC	CASSLDHLGQRRYEQYF
-	TRBV7-8	TRBJ2-1	TRBD2	TGTGCCAGCAGTCCGAGTAGCGGGGTCGGTGGGAATGAGCAGTTCTTC	CASSPSSGVGGNEQFF
-	TRBV2	TRBJ1-3	TRBD1	TGTGCCAGCAGTGAGGCCGGGACAGGGGGAAACACCATATATTTT	CASSEAGTGGNTIYF